Below are 9 T cell receptor beta chains sequenced from a single sample in a study of CD8+CD57+ T cells in acquired aplastic anemia. Genomic DNA constituted the template upon which TCR beta VDJ and CDR3 profiling was performed. TCRdb re-called the reads through MiXCR, storing one row per CDR3 protein. The sample consists of 150,000 to 200,000 distinct CDR3 sequences, roughly 50% of them appearing once. Patients who underwent sequencing had shown CD8+CD57+ cell expansion by flow cytometry. The source material was sorted CD4+, CD8+, or CD8+CD57+ T cells (not recorded which) from PBMCs. All receptors derive from a human donor with aplastic anemia.

Ten or more counts support this clonotype. This chain links TRBV5-1 with TRBJ2-7; D may correspond to TRBD1 or TRBD2 (5 bases each). With 0 bases removed from V and 2 bases from J, the gap between germline ends came to 9 bases. This CDR3 is 14 amino acids long. The germline V gene encodes CDR1 SGHRS and CDR2 YFSETQ. CDR3 DNA sequence: TGCGCCAGCAGCTTGGGGGGACCTACCTACGAGCAGTACTTC. Protein product: CASSLGGPTYEQYF.

This clonotype was observed at least ten times. The chain employs TRBV2 and TRBJ1-5, with D possibly being TRBD1 (5 bases). The CDR3 consists of 13 residues. V lost 4 bases, J lost 8 bases, and 12 bases lay in between. Per germline, CDR1 SNHLY and CDR2 FYNNEI. The CDR3 DNA follows: TGTGCCAGCAGTGTGGGAAGCAGGGAGCCCCAGCATTTT. This encodes CASSVGSREPQHF.

The chain employs TRBV10-3 and TRBJ2-2; no reliable D call. Trimming took off 6 bases at V and 4 bases at J, with 3 bases between the two ends. The germline V gene encodes CDR1 ENHRY and CDR2 SYGVKD. The CDR3 loop spans 11 amino acids. The DNA of the CDR3 is TGTGCCATCAGCAGCACCGGGGAGCTGTTTTTT. Protein sequence: CAISSTGELFF.

This rearrangement joins TRBV10-3 to TRBJ1-5; no clear D gene. The CDR3 has 13 amino acids. Trimming took 3 bases from V and 7 from J, leaving 10 bases between them. CDR1 is ENHRY and CDR2 is SYGVKD in the germline V gene. CDR3: CAISESLEQPQHF. The DNA for the CDR3 is TGTGCCATCAGTGAAAGCCTTGAGCAGCCCCAGCATTTT.

The chain couples TRBV25-1 to TRBJ2-5, with D perhaps TRBD1 or TRBD2 (5 bases each). Germline CDR1 reads MGHDK; CDR2 reads SYGVNS. Trimming took off 1 base at V and 1 base at J, with 16 bases between the two ends. This CDR3 spans 17 amino acids. The CDR3 DNA reads as TGTGCCAGCAGTGAATTCCCTGGGCAGGGAGTCCAAGAGACCCAGTACTTC. As protein: CASSEFPGQGVQETQYF.

The rearrangement joins TRBV18 to TRBJ2-5; the match to TRBD2 covers 10 bases. The CDR3 has 16 amino acids. The junction had 3 bases not matched to a gene; V was cut back by 2 bases and J by 0 bases. Germline assignment: CDR1 KGHSH and CDR2 LQKENI. The CDR3 reads CASSPETSGHQETQYF. For the CDR3, the DNA is TGTGCCAGCTCACCAGAGACTAGCGGGCACCAAGAGACCCAGTACTTC.

This clonotype was counted a few times. A much larger clone differs by one base, so this may be a read error. The genes are TRBV7-6 and TRBJ2-6, with unresolved D. CDR1 is SGHVS and CDR2 is FNYEAQ in the germline V gene. This CDR3 has 16 amino acids. The CDR3 protein is CAGSHTRAAGANVLTF. CDR3 DNA: TGTGCCGGCAGCCATACCCGCGCGGCTGGGGCCAACGTCCTGACTTTC.

This chain links TRBV6-2 or TRBV6-3 with TRBJ2-3, with TRBD2 identical over 10 bases. Germline trimming cut 5 bases from V and 1 base from J; bases unmatched to any gene: 6. Germline CDR1 and CDR2: MNHEY and SVGEGT. The length of the CDR3 is 16 residues. CDR3 sequence reads: CASSLAGEGGTDTQYF. CDR3 nucleotides: TGTGCCAGCAGTCTAGCGGGAGAAGGGGGCACAGATACGCAGTATTTT.

The rearrangement links TRBV18 to TRBJ2-3, with 10 positions matching TRBD1. The length of the CDR3 is 15 residues. CDR1 KGHSH and CDR2 LQKENI come from the germline V gene. V was clipped by 3 bases and J by 5 bases; unmatched bases: 5. The CDR3 spells CASSPTGGVIDTQYF. The CDR3 nucleotides read TGTGCCAGCTCACCGACAGGGGGCGTCATAGATACGCAGTATTTT.